Each of the 9 T cell receptor beta chains below was sequenced from the same sample in a study of blood T cells in healthy people across ages. Together with a sample-barcoded 5' primer, a J-beta primer mix was included in a second PCR lasting about 7 to 12 cycles. TCRdb processed the 5' RACE reads anew with MiXCR; each CDR3 protein has one entry. Of about 640,000 distinct CDR3 sequences in the sample, roughly 58% are singletons; the top ten hold more than 35%. Sequencing was performed on blood. These receptors were taken from a man aged 55 to 70 in good health.

DNA of the CDR3: TGCGCCAGCAGCTTAGGGGCACTCCCTTCCTACGAGCAGTACTTC. Its protein product is CASSLGALPSYEQYF. The chain recombines TRBV5-1 with TRBJ2-7; the D gene is possibly TRBD1 (5 bases). Germline values: CDR1 SGHRS, CDR2 YFSETQ. Trimming stripped 2 bases from V and 1 base from J, with 13 bases between. The CDR3 length is 15 residues.

This clonotype was detected only once. V and J are TRBV20-1 and TRBJ1-1; 7 nucleotides agree with TRBD1. V lost 0 bases to trimming and J lost 10 bases; unmatched junction nucleotides: 11. The CDR3 has 14 residues. Germline V gene sequence: CDR1 DFQATT, CDR2 SNEGSKA (reference sequence). DNA for the CDR3: TGCAGTGCTAGAGATCGGCCAGGGGGGGACGTAGCTTTCTTT. Translating gives CSARDRPGGDVAFF.

The chain has TRBV5-5 and TRBJ2-4, with 7 bases that match TRBD1. Trimming at V came to 4 bases and at J to 13 bases, leaving 11 bases not matched to a gene. CDR3 length: 13 amino acids. The germline gives CDR1 SGHKS, CDR2 YYEKEE (reference sequence). CDR3 sequence reads: CASSPATGFGQYF. CDR3 nucleotide sequence: TGTGCCAGCAGCCCCGCGACAGGGTTCGGGCAGTACTTC.

CDR3: CSLTDQGATDTQYF. The CDR3 DNA is TGCAGCCTAACGGACCAAGGGGCCACAGATACGCAGTATTTT. The chain combines TRBV20-1 with TRBJ2-3; TRBD1 might be the D (5 bases). CDR1 is DFQATT, CDR2 SNEGSKA, per germline (reference sequence). The CDR3 totals 14 residues.

This clonotype was counted between two and nine times. The chain is built from TRBV18 and TRBJ1-5; 10 positions agree with TRBD1. Germline-derived CDR1 and CDR2 are KGHSH and LQKENI. The J segment lost 5 bases and the V segment lost 4 bases, leaving 11 bases of the junction unmatched. CDR3 length equals 17 residues. The CDR3 nucleotides read TGTGCCAGCTCACGGGCCACCGGGACAGGGGTAGATCAGCCCCAGCATTTT. This translates into CASSRATGTGVDQPQHF.

V is TRBV10-1 and J is TRBJ2-3; D remains ambiguous. CDR3 length equals 15 residues. The germline gives CDR1 WNHNN, CDR2 SYGVQD (reference sequence). Trimming took 0 bases from V and 2 from J, leaving 9 bases between them. The CDR3 here is CASSESSQVTDTQYF. The CDR3 nucleotides read TGCGCCAGCAGTGAGTCGAGCCAGGTCACAGATACGCAGTATTTT.

The chain links TRBV6-5 to TRBJ1-1, with D hard to call. Trimming left V 5 bases short and J 1 base short, with 11 bases between. Germline V gene lookup returns CDR1 MNHEY and CDR2 SVGAGI. The length of the CDR3 is 14 residues. CDR3 nucleotide sequence: TGTGCCAGCAGTCCTCGCCCCAGGAACACTGAAGCTTTCTTT. This gives the protein CASSPRPRNTEAFF.

This clonotype showed up just a few times. V is TRBV29-1 and J is TRBJ2-3, with D perhaps matching TRBD2 (6 bases). Trimming cost V 4 bases and J 0 bases, with 11 bases left between them. Germline loops: CDR1 SQVTM, CDR2 ANQGSEA. The CDR3 has 14 residues. CDR3 in amino acids: CSVVWGRSTDTQYF. DNA of the CDR3: TGCAGCGTTGTGTGGGGGAGGAGCACAGATACGCAGTATTTT.

This clonotype has only a few counts. The chain has TRBV20-1 and TRBJ2-3; no reliable D call. CDR1 is DFQATT and CDR2 is SNEGSKA in the germline V gene (reference sequence). Trimming removed 7 bases from V and 4 bases from J, with 15 bases in between. This CDR3 has 13 amino acids. The CDR3 region is CSVYPRAADTQYF. The DNA for the CDR3 is TGCAGTGTCTACCCAAGGGCGGCAGATACGCAGTATTTT.